What follows are 28 T cell receptor beta chains derived from one specimen sequenced in a study of T-cell reconstitution after alpha-beta-depleted transplantation in children. A TCRbeta library incorporating unique molecular identifiers was prepared. TCRdb called the PCR reads again in MiXCR, with one record for every CDR3 protein. This repertoire shows approximately 490,000 distinct CDR3 sequences, 12% found once; its top ten account for about 6%. The source material was PBMCs from the stem cell graft donor, sampled from the stem cell graft. These receptors came from a human donor who donated a stem cell graft to a child with combined immunodeficiency.

This clonotype was seen a handful of times. This chain connects TRBV12-3 or TRBV12-4 to TRBJ1-6, with D maybe TRBD1 (5 bases). This CDR3 is 14 amino acids long. V lost 4 bases and J lost 8, with 12 bases in between. CDR3 DNA: TGTGCCAGCAGTTACAGGAAGGAGGATTCACCCCTCCACTTT. It encodes CASSYRKEDSPLHF.

The chain carries TRBV5-6 and TRBJ2-3, with 10 bases matching TRBD2. V gave up 2 bases and J gave up 3 bases; unmatched junction bases: 6. From germline, CDR1 is SGHDT and CDR2 YYEEEE. The CDR3 sequence is 16 residues long. The CDR3 DNA sequence: TGTGCCAGCAGCTTTGGGCCTAGCGGGAGTACAGATACGCAGTATTTT. This encodes CASSFGPSGSTDTQYF.

A few counts support this clonotype. The rearrangement uses TRBV5-1 and TRBJ2-3, with D perhaps matching TRBD2 (6 bases). The ends were cut back, 4 bases at V and 0 bases at J, with 12 bases in the middle. From germline, CDR1 is SGHRS and CDR2 YFSETQ. This CDR3 region has 15 residues. The CDR3 here is CASSPASASTDTQYF. The CDR3 nucleotides are TGCGCCAGCAGCCCCGCTAGCGCTAGCACAGATACGCAGTATTTT.

This clonotype was recorded many times. CDR3 in DNA: TGTGCCAGCAGCTTATCAATTGCGACAGGTCTGTTCAATGAGCAGTTCTTC. Protein product: CASSLSIATGLFNEQFF. V gene TRBV7-9 combines with J gene TRBJ2-1, with a possible D match to TRBD1 (6 bases). Germline CDR1 SEHNR, CDR2 FQNEAQ (reference sequence). This CDR3 is 17 amino acids long. V dropped 2 bases and J dropped 6 bases, with 20 bases sitting between them.

This clonotype was detected a few times. This chain joins TRBV6-5 and TRBJ2-1; D perhaps matches TRBD2 (6 bases). Per the germline V gene, CDR1 is MNHEY and CDR2 is SVGAGI. With 0 bases removed from V and 0 bases from J, the gap between germline ends came to 12 bases. CDR3 length equals 17 residues. CDR3 in amino acids: CASSYSGLGSSYNEQFF. For the CDR3, the DNA is TGTGCCAGCAGTTACTCGGGTCTCGGGAGCTCCTACAATGAGCAGTTCTTC.

V is TRBV11-2 and J is TRBJ2-1, with D maybe TRBD2 (6 bases). V was shortened by 8 bases and J by 10 bases, with 27 bases between the two germline ends. This CDR3 has 16 residues. Germline CDR1 and CDR2: SGHAT and FQNNGV. CDR3 DNA sequence: TGTGCCAGCCGCCTCGAGCCCGGGAGCTTACGATTCGAGCAGTTCTTC. It translates to CASRLEPGSLRFEQFF.

The V call is TRBV12-3 or TRBV12-4, the J call TRBJ2-7; 7 nucleotides agree with TRBD2. The CDR3 consists of 14 residues. V dropped 3 bases and J dropped 2; count of bases not matched to a gene: 4. The CDR3: CASSFLGRAYEQYF. DNA of the CDR3: TGTGCCAGCAGTTTCTTAGGGAGGGCCTACGAGCAGTACTTC.

The rearrangement links TRBV12-5 to TRBJ2-7; tentative D call: TRBD1 (5 bases). The V gene's germline CDR1 is LGHNT and CDR2 FRNRAP. V was pared by 2 bases and J by 3 bases, with 11 bases between. This CDR3 comprises 14 residues. The CDR3 here is CASGLSRALYEQYF. CDR3 DNA sequence: TGTGCTAGTGGTTTGAGCAGGGCACTCTACGAGCAGTACTTC.

The chain links TRBV6-2 or TRBV6-3 to TRBJ1-2; D call uncertain. CDR3 size: 12 residues. Germline CDR1 reads MNHEY; CDR2 reads SVGEGT. Trimming stripped 10 bases from V and 3 bases from J, with 12 bases between. CDR3 sequence (DNA): TGTGCCATCACCGACGGGTACTATGGCTACACCTTC. It is translated as CAITDGYYGYTF.

To note about this clonotype: The junction differs from germline at one of its ends, possibly a read error. V usage is TRBV5-1 and J usage is TRBJ2-2; 10 bases are shared with TRBD2. This CDR3 comprises 16 residues. The V gene's germline CDR1 is SGHRS and CDR2 YFSETQ. The CDR3 reads CGSSLRTSGNTGELFF. In nucleotides, the CDR3 is TGCGGCAGCAGCTTGCGGACTAGCGGGAACACCGGGGAGCTGTTTTTT.

This clonotype was detected ten times or more. This chain links TRBV5-6 with TRBJ1-5; the D gene is possibly TRBD1 (5 bases). Trimming removed 3 bases at V and 5 bases at J, with 9 bases between. Germline V lookup: CDR1 SGHDT, CDR2 YYEEEE. The CDR3 extends over 13 amino acids. CDR3 sequence reads: CASSWGLYQPQHF. In nucleotides, the CDR3 is TGTGCCAGCAGCTGGGGCCTTTATCAGCCCCAGCATTTT.

This clonotype was observed a handful of times. The V call is TRBV21-1, the J call TRBJ1-1; the tabulated D call, TRBD1, remains unverified against the DNA. TRBV21-1 is recorded as a pseudogene. This CDR3 region has 15 residues. CDR3 sequence reads: CASSKVRQGWTEAFF. In DNA, the CDR3 is TGTGCCAGCAGCAAAGTCAGACAGGGGTGGACTGAAGCTTTCTTT.

This clonotype was observed a handful of times. The V and J genes are TRBV4-3 and TRBJ2-4, with 8 bases lining up with TRBD1. The CDR3 is 15 amino acids. Germline V lookup: CDR1 LGHNA, CDR2 YSLEER. V dropped 3 bases and J dropped 10; count of bases not matched to a gene: 11. The CDR3 DNA follows: TGCGCCAGCAGCCAGAGCCGGGACAGGATAGGTATTCAGTACTTC. Translation gives CASSQSRDRIGIQYF.

The chain employs TRBV4-1 and TRBJ2-1; possibly TRBD2 for D (7 bases). The CDR3 contains 15 residues. CDR1 and CDR2 (germline): MGHRA, YSYEKL. The V and J ends lost 2 bases and 8 bases respectively, with 16 bases between them. The CDR3: CASSQPGGVLDEQFF. The CDR3 DNA reads as TGCGCCAGCAGCCAACCGGGGGGCGTTCTCGATGAGCAGTTCTTC.

The chain joins TRBV6-1 to TRBJ1-1; possibly TRBD1 for D (6 bases). Trimming took 6 bases from V and 6 from J, leaving 11 bases between them. The germline gives CDR1 MNHNS, CDR2 SASEGT. This CDR3 has 12 amino acids. CDR3 residues: CASRQGRPEAFF. The CDR3, as DNA: TGTGCCAGCAGACAGGGAAGGCCTGAAGCTTTCTTT.

The chain is built from TRBV7-2 and TRBJ2-5; 10 bases map to TRBD2. Germline V CDR1 and CDR2: SGHTA, FQGNSA. This CDR3 has 16 amino acids. The J segment lost 1 base and the V segment lost 1 base, leaving 3 bases of the junction unmatched. CDR3 region: CASSLGTSGFQETQYF. In nucleotides, the CDR3 is TGTGCCAGCAGCTTAGGGACTAGCGGATTCCAAGAGACCCAGTACTTC.

The CDR3 DNA reads TGCGCCAGCAGCTTGGATGTGGCCGGGGAGACCCAGTACTTC. This encodes CASSLDVAGETQYF. V usage is TRBV5-1 and J usage is TRBJ2-5; D is unresolved. The CDR3 has 14 residues. Germline CDR1 and CDR2: SGHRS and YFSETQ. V was pared by 0 bases and J by 5 bases, with 11 bases between.

The chain is built from TRBV2 and TRBJ1-1; 8 bases map to TRBD1. CDR1 and CDR2 from the germline V gene are SNHLY and FYNNEI. The CDR3 consists of 14 residues. The V gene end was trimmed by 6 bases and the J gene end by 4 bases; junction bases not matched to a gene: 7. The CDR3 protein is CASSLGQGFTEAFF. The CDR3 nucleotides read TGTGCCAGCAGCTTAGGACAGGGCTTCACTGAAGCTTTCTTT.

The rearrangement joins TRBV12-3 or TRBV12-4 to TRBJ2-5; possibly TRBD1 or TRBD2 for D (5 bases each). The CDR3 loop spans 13 amino acids. With 6 bases removed from V and 2 bases from J, the gap between germline ends came to 10 bases. CDR3 coding DNA: TGTGCCAGCAGGAGGGGACGGCAAGAGACCCAGTACTTC. Translated, it gives CASRRGRQETQYF.

In its sample, this clonotype was seen a few times. This sequence joins TRBV4-2 and TRBJ2-7, with D possibly being TRBD2 (6 bases). From germline, CDR1 is LGHNA and CDR2 YNFKEQ. The V end lost 6 bases, the J end lost 2 bases, and 17 bases lay between the germline ends. This CDR3 is built from 15 residues. The CDR3 DNA reads TGTGCCAGCAGTCCCTCAGCGGGCGGAGCCTACGAGCAGTACTTC. Protein: CASSPSAGGAYEQYF.

This clonotype was found a few times. The chain combines TRBV15 with TRBJ2-1; 8 positions agree with TRBD2. CDR3 size: 16 residues. V lost 4 bases and J lost 5; bases outside the gene matches: 10. Germline V CDR1 and CDR2: LNHNV, YYDKDF (reference sequence). CDR3 loop: CATSMTGLGGNNEQFF. The CDR3 DNA reads as TGTGCCACCAGCATGACGGGACTAGGTGGGAACAATGAGCAGTTCTTC.

This clonotype has just a few counts. V is TRBV29-1 and J is TRBJ1-1; the D is unclear. Germline V CDR1 and CDR2: SQVTM, ANQGSEA. V was trimmed by 7 bases and J by 1 base, leaving 7 bases between them. The CDR3 runs to 11 residues. The DNA of the CDR3 is TGCAGCGCGCCCAGGAACACTGAAGCTTTCTTT. Translating gives CSAPRNTEAFF.

This clonotype showed up many times. This chain connects TRBV12-3 or TRBV12-4 to TRBJ2-2, with TRBD2 identical over 9 bases. Trimming cost V 5 bases and J 0 bases; bases outside gene matches: 10. The CDR3 runs to 18 residues. The CDR3 DNA reads TGTGCCAGCAGTCTAATAGCGGGAGCGGGCCCGAACACCGGGGAGCTGTTTTTT. Protein product: CASSLIAGAGPNTGELFF.

This clonotype appeared many times. The chain is built from TRBV15 and TRBJ2-2, with TRBD2 matching over 11 bases. Germline-derived CDR1 and CDR2 are LNHNV and YYDKDF (reference sequence). The CDR3 is 14 amino acids. The junction had 0 bases not matched to a gene; V was cut back by 8 bases and J by 1 base. CDR3 DNA: TGTGCCACCGGGACTAGCGGGAACACCGGGGAGCTGTTTTTT. It translates to CATGTSGNTGELFF.

This clonotype was seen only once. The chain joins TRBV5-1 to TRBJ1-1, with D possibly TRBD1 on 5 matching bases. CDR3 length: 13 amino acids. CDR1 and CDR2 (germline): SGHRS, YFSETQ. The ends were cut back, 0 bases at V and 7 bases at J, with 10 bases in the middle. CDR3 amino acids: CASSLGGDNEAFF. CDR3 DNA: TGCGCCAGCAGCTTGGGGGGGGATAATGAAGCTTTCTTT.

The chain combines TRBV4-1 with TRBJ2-7, with no clear D. In germline, CDR1 is MGHRA, CDR2 YSYEKL. The ends were cut back, 4 bases at V and 3 bases at J, with 13 bases in the middle. The CDR3 extends over 14 amino acids. The CDR3 DNA sequence: TGCGCCAGCAGCCTCGCCGTTGGATTCTACGAGCAGTACTTC. As protein: CASSLAVGFYEQYF.

This clonotype was picked up a small number of times. The chain combines TRBV6-5 with TRBJ2-1; the match to TRBD2 covers 10 bases. The CDR3 sequence is 17 residues long. V lost 4 bases and J lost 5; bases outside the gene matches: 11. Germline V gene data show CDR1 as MNHEY and CDR2 as SVGAGI. CDR3 sequence reads: CASSSNLAGELHNEQFF. The DNA for the CDR3 is TGTGCCAGCAGTTCGAATCTAGCGGGGGAGCTCCACAATGAGCAGTTCTTC.

This clonotype was counted between two and nine times. DNA for the CDR3: TGTGCCAGCAGCTTTTTGTTACATATGAACACTGAAGCTTTCTTT. It specifies CASSFLLHMNTEAFF. V usage is TRBV7-9 and J usage is TRBJ1-1, with D hard to call. Trimming stripped 3 bases from V and 0 bases from J, with 11 bases between. Germline lookup yields CDR1 SEHNR and CDR2 FQNEAQ (reference sequence). This CDR3 has 15 residues.